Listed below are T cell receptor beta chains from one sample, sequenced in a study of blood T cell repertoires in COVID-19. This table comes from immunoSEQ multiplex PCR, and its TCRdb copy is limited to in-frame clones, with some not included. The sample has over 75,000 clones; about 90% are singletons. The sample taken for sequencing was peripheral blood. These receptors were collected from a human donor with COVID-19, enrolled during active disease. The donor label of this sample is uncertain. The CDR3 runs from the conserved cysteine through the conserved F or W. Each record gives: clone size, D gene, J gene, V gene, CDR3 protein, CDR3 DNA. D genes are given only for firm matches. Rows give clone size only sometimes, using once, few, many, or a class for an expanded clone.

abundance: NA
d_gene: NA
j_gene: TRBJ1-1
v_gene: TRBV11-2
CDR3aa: CASSSRGTPRGTEAFF
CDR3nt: TGTGCCAGCAGCTCGAGGGGGACCCCCAGGGGCACTGAAGCTTTCTTT

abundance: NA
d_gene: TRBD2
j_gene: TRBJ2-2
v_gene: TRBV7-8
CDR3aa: CASRLAGLNTGELFF
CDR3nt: TGTGCCAGCAGGTTAGCGGGGCTGAACACCGGGGAGCTGTTTTTT

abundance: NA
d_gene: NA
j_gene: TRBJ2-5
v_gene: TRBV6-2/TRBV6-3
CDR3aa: CASSSHNPGAWETQYF
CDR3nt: TGTGCCAGCAGTTCACATAACCCAGGGGCCTGGGAGACCCAGTACTTC

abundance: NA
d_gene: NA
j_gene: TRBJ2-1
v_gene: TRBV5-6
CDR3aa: CASSSGLYSYNEQFF
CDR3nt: TGTGCCAGCAGCTCGGGACTCTACTCCTACAATGAGCAGTTCTTC

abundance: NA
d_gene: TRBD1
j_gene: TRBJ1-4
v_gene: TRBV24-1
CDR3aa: CATSDLLWRTGALSNEKLFF
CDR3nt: TGTGCCACCAGTGATTTGCTCTGGCGGACAGGGGCCCTTTCTAATGAAAAACTGTTTTTT

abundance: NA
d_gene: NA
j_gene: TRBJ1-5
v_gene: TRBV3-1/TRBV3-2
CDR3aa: CASSPYRPLTVSSNQPQHF
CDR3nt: TGTGCCAGCAGCCCCTACCGTCCCTTGACAGTTTCGAGCAATCAGCCCCAGCATTTT

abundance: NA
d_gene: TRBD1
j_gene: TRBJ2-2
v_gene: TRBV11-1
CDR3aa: CASSTRQGAGELFF
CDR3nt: TGTGCCAGCAGCACCCGACAGGGGGCCGGGGAGCTGTTTTTT

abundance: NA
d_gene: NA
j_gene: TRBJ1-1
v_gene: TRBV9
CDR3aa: CASGSGDPNTEAFF
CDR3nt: TGTGCCAGCGGATCGGGGGACCCCAACACTGAAGCTTTCTTT

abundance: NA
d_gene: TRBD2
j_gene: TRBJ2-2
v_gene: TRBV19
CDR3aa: CASTDQLAATTGELFF
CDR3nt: TGTGCCAGCACGGACCAACTAGCGGCGACCACCGGGGAGCTGTTTTTT

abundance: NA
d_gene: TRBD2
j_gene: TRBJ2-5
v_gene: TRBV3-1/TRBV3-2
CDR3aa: CASSLSSGGAGETQYF
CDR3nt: TGTGCCAGCAGCCTTTCTAGCGGGGGGGCCGGGGAGACCCAGTACTTC

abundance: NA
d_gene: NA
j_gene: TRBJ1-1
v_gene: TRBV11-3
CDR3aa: CASSLDRGLDTEAFF
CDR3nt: TGTGCCAGCAGCTTAGATAGGGGGTTAGACACTGAAGCTTTCTTT

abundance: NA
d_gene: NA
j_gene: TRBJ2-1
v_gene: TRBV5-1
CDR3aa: CASSLFLLSYNEQFF
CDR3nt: TGCGCCAGCAGCTTGTTTCTCCTCTCCTACAATGAGCAGTTCTTC

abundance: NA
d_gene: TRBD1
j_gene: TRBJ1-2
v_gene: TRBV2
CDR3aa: CASSENRGYYGYTF
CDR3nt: TGTGCCAGCAGTGAGAACAGGGGCTACTATGGCTACACCTTC

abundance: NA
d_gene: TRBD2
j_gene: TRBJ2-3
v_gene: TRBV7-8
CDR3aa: CASSLSAAGTSGIYTQYF
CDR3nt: TGTGCCAGCAGCTTATCGGCAGCCGGGACTAGCGGGATATATACGCAGTATTTT

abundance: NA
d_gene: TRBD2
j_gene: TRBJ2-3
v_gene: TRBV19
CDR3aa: CASSRGGRADTQYF
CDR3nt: TGTGCCAGTAGTCGGGGGGGGCGCGCAGATACGCAGTATTTT

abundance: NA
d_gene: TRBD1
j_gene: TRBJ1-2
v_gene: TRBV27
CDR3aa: CASSLGQGAGYTF
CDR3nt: TGTGCCAGCAGCCTGGGACAGGGGGCTGGCTACACCTTC

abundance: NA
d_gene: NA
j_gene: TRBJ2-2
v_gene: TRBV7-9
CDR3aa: CASIQARLRSGELFF
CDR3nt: TGTGCCAGCATCCAGGCCCGCCTTCGGTCCGGGGAGCTGTTTTTT

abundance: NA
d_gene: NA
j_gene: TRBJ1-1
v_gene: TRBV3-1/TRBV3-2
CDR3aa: CASSQAGSYNTEAFF
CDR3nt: TGTGCCAGCAGCCAAGCAGGCTCGTATAACACTGAAGCTTTCTTT

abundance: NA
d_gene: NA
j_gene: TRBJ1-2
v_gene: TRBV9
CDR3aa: CASSVGGANYGYTF
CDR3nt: TGTGCCAGCAGCGTAGGCGGAGCCAACTATGGCTACACCTTC

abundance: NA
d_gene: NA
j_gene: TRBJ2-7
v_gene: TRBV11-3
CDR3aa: CASSSYVAGSYEQYF
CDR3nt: TGTGCCAGCAGCTCTTACGTCGCAGGAAGCTACGAGCAGTACTTC

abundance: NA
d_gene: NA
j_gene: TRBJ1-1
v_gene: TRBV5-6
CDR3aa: CASTMGTQSEAFF
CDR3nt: TGTGCCAGTACCATGGGGACACAGAGTGAAGCTTTCTTT

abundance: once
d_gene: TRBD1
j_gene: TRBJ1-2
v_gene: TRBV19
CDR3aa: CASSTQDRAGYGYTF
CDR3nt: TGTGCCAGTAGTACCCAAGACAGGGCGGGCTATGGCTACACCTTC

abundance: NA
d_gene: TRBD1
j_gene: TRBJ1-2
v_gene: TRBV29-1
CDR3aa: CSVEDPGQGKVGGYTF
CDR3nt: TGCAGCGTTGAAGATCCCGGACAGGGGAAAGTAGGGGGCTACACCTTC

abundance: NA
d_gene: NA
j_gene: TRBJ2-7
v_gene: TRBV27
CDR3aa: CASSLDSSYEQYF
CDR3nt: TGTGCCAGCAGTTTAGACAGCTCCTACGAGCAGTACTTC

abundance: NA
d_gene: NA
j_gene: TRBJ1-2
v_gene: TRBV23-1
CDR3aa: CARVTVYHGYTF
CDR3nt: TGCGCCAGGGTGACAGTTTATCATGGCTACACCTTC

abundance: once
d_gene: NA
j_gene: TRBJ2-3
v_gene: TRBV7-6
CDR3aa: CASSGQGMSTDTQYF
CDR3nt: TGTGCCAGCAGCGGACAAGGGATGAGCACAGATACGCAGTATTTT

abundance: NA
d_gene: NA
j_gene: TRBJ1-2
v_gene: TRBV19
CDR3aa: CASSIPTQGVYGYTF
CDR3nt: TGTGCCAGTAGTATCCCGACACAGGGAGTTTATGGCTACACCTTC

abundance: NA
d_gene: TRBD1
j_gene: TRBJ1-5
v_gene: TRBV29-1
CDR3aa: CSAGRGRGQPQHF
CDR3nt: TGCAGCGCCGGGAGGGGGCGCGGTCAGCCCCAGCATTTT

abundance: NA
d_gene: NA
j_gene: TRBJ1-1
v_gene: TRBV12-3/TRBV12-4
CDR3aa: CASSPGTLEAFF
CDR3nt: TGTGCCAGCAGCCCCGGGACACTTGAAGCTTTCTTT

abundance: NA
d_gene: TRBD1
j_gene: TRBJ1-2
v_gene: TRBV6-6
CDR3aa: CASSYYGQGMDYGYTF
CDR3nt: TGTGCCAGCAGTTACTACGGACAGGGGATGGACTATGGCTACACCTTC

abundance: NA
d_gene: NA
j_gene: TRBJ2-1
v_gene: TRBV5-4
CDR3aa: CASSLGLASYNEQFF
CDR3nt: TGTGCCAGCAGCTTGGGTCTAGCCTCCTACAATGAGCAGTTCTTC

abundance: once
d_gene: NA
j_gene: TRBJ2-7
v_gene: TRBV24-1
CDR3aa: CATSDLGQGSSYEQYF
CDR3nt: TGTGCCACCAGTGATTTAGGGCAGGGGAGCTCCTACGAGCAGTACTTC